The rows below give T cell receptor beta chains drawn from one sample of a study of blood T cell repertoires in COVID-19. TCRdb's copy holds only in-frame clones and misses some; the assay was immunoSEQ multiplex PCR. Of about 190,000 clones in the sample, 70% to 85% were seen once. The sequencing sample was made of PBMCs or T cells enriched from blood (not recorded which). These receptors all stem from a woman aged 25 to 39 who had recovered from COVID-19. The CDR3 runs from the conserved cysteine through the conserved F or W. A D gene is named only where the DNA matches it firmly. Rows give clone size only sometimes, using once, few, many, or a class for an expanded clone.

j_gene	v_gene	abundance	d_gene	CDR3nt	CDR3aa
TRBJ2-3	TRBV2	.	.	TGTGCCAGCAGATCGGGACTGGGGGATACGCAGTATTTT	CASRSGLGDTQYF
TRBJ2-2	TRBV19	.	TRBD1	TGTGCCAGTAGTATACAGGGGGCCCTGAGGACCGGGGAGCTGTTTTTT	CASSIQGALRTGELFF
TRBJ1-4	TRBV2	.	TRBD1	TGTGCCAGTCGTGCGACAGGGTCTAATGAAAAACTGTTTTTT	CASRATGSNEKLFF
TRBJ2-3	TRBV28	.	.	TGTGCCACTTCGGGGACAGATACGCAGTATTTT	CATSGTDTQYF
TRBJ2-7	TRBV9	.	TRBD2	TGTGCCAGCAGCCCCAGAGCATTAGCGGGGGCCTACGAGCAGTACTTC	CASSPRALAGAYEQYF
TRBJ1-5	TRBV7-2	few	.	TGTGCCAGCAGCTTACTAGGAGCTCGTAATAATCAGCCCCAGCATTTT	CASSLLGARNNQPQHF
TRBJ1-2	TRBV7-9	.	.	TGTGCCAGCAGCTTAGGGCCCTTTGAGGGAACGGGGGGCTACACCTTC	CASSLGPFEGTGGYTF
TRBJ2-2	TRBV28	.	.	TGTGCCAGCAGGCACAGAGAACTGTCCGGGGAGCTGTTTTTT	CASRHRELSGELFF
TRBJ2-7	TRBV27	once	TRBD1	TGTGCCAGCAGCTTTAGCTCTGCCGGGACAGGTAAGCCGCAGTACTTC	CASSFSSAGTGKPQYF
TRBJ2-7	TRBV7-2	.	TRBD2	TGTGCCAGCAGCGAGGCGGGAGATATCTACGAGCAGTACTTC	CASSEAGDIYEQYF
TRBJ1-1	TRBV7-8	few	TRBD1	TGTGCCAGCAGCCTACGGGACAGGGGGGCCCTGAACACTGAAGCTTTCTTT	CASSLRDRGALNTEAFF
TRBJ1-2	TRBV5-6	.	TRBD1	TGTGCCAGCAGCTTGGGCAGGGGGCGTCATGGCTACACCTTC	CASSLGRGRHGYTF
TRBJ2-1	TRBV24-1	many	.	TGTGCCACCAGTGAACACCTCAATGAGCAGTTCTTC	CATSEHLNEQFF
TRBJ1-1	TRBV19	.	TRBD1	TGTGCCAGTAGCCTGCGGACAGGGGGAAACACTGAAGCTTTCTTT	CASSLRTGGNTEAFF
TRBJ2-5	TRBV2	.	TRBD2	TGTGCCAGCAGTGTGGGAGGGGACCAAGAGACCCAGTACTTC	CASSVGGDQETQYF
TRBJ2-3	TRBV28	.	TRBD1	TGTGCCAGCAGCGGACAGGGACCCTCTAGCACAGATACGCAGTATTTT	CASSGQGPSSTDTQYF
TRBJ2-1	TRBV28	.	TRBD2	TGTGCCAGCAGTTTGGGGGGGAGCTCCTACAATGAGCAGTTCTTC	CASSLGGSSYNEQFF
TRBJ1-1	TRBV7-8	few	.	TGTGCCAGCAGCCCGGGCCAGGGGTTGAACACTGAAGCTTTCTTT	CASSPGQGLNTEAFF
TRBJ1-1	TRBV7-9	.	TRBD1	TGTGCCAGCAGCACCCAGACAGGGGGCACTGAAGCTTTCTTT	CASSTQTGGTEAFF
TRBJ2-7	TRBV7-3	once	TRBD2	TGTGCCAGCAGCTTAGAAGCGGGAGGGGCATACGAGCAGTACTTC	CASSLEAGGAYEQYF
TRBJ2-3	TRBV7-9	.	.	TGTGCCAGCAGCTGGGGCAGGGCGAGTGGAGATACGCAGTATTTT	CASSWGRASGDTQYF
TRBJ2-1	TRBV21-1	few	.	TGTGCCAGCAGCAAAAGTAGTGAGCAGTTCTTC	CASSKSSEQFF
TRBJ1-1	TRBV7-2	.	TRBD1	TGTGCCAGCAGCGCCGGGACAGGGGTCACTGAAGCTTTCTTT	CASSAGTGVTEAFF
TRBJ2-3	TRBV30	.	TRBD1	TGTGCCTGGACACAGGGGACAGGGTCTGGCACAGATACGCAGTATTTT	CAWTQGTGSGTDTQYF
TRBJ1-1	TRBV2	once	.	TGTGCCAGCAGTGACGGTCCTGAAGCTTTCTTT	CASSDGPEAFF
TRBJ2-1	TRBV7-9	few	TRBD2	TGTGCCAGCAGCAACTCCGCGGGGACTAGCGGGAGGGCGGGCTCCTACAATGAGCAGTTCTTC	CASSNSAGTSGRAGSYNEQFF
TRBJ1-2	TRBV24-1	.	.	TGTGCCACCAGTGACGCCGGCGGGACCCTCGGGGGCTACACCTTC	CATSDAGGTLGGYTF
TRBJ1-5	TRBV15	.	.	TGTGCCACCAGCAGTTATACCTCGGAGCAGCCCCAGCATTTT	CATSSYTSEQPQHF
TRBJ1-4	TRBV7-6	.	.	TGTGCCAGCAGCCGCAACAGGGCCACTAATGAAAAACTGTTTTTT	CASSRNRATNEKLFF
TRBJ2-3	TRBV5-1	.	.	TGCGCCAGCGGCTCGGCAGGCCCTACAGATACGCAGTATTTT	CASGSAGPTDTQYF
TRBJ2-2	TRBV29-1	once	.	TGCAGCGTTGGGGGGGGCGCGGGCACCGGGGAGCTGTTTTTT	CSVGGGAGTGELFF
TRBJ1-1	TRBV18	.	TRBD1	TGTGCCAGCTCACCTCAGGACAGGATTAACACTGAAGCTTTCTTT	CASSPQDRINTEAFF
TRBJ1-2	TRBV30	.	TRBD1	TGTGCCTGGAGTGGACAGGGTCACTATGGCTACACCTTC	CAWSGQGHYGYTF
TRBJ2-5	TRBV28	.	.	TGTGCCAGCAGTCTCGCGGGGACTGCATCTCAAGAGACCCAGTACTTC	CASSLAGTASQETQYF